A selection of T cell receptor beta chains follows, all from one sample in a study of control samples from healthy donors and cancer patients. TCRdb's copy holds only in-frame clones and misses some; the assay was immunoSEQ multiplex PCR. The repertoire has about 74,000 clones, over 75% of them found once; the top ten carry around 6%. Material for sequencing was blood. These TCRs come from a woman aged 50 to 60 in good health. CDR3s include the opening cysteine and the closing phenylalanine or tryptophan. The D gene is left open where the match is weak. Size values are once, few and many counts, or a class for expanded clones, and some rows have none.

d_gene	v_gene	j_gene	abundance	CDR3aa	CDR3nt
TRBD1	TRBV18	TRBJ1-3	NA	CASSPRDREWFSGNTIYF	TGTGCCAGCTCACCCAGAGACAGGGAGTGGTTCTCTGGAAACACCATATATTTT
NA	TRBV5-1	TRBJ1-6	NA	CASSRGGQGFDSPLHF	TGCGCCAGCAGCAGAGGGGGGCAAGGATTTGATTCACCCCTCCACTTT
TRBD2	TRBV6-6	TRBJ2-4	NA	CASSPLPGGVAKNIQYF	TGTGCCAGCAGTCCTCTTCCGGGGGGGGTAGCCAAAAACATTCAGTACTTC
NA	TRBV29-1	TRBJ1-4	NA	CSVEDRKGGEKLFF	TGCAGCGTTGAAGATAGGAAGGGTGGAGAAAAACTGTTTTTT
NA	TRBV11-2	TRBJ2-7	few	CASRDGSYEQYF	TGTGCCAGCAGGGACGGCTCCTACGAGCAGTACTTC
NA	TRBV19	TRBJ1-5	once	CASSILGNDNQPQHF	TGTGCCAGTAGTATACTGGGTAACGATAATCAGCCCCAGCATTTT
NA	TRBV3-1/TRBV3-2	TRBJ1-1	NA	CASSQVGGNTEAFF	TGTGCCAGCAGCCAAGTAGGGGGGAACACTGAAGCTTTCTTT
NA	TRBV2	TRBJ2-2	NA	CARRGTDRTGELFF	TGTGCCAGGAGAGGAACTGACAGAACCGGGGAGCTGTTTTTT
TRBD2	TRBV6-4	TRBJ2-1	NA	CASRGSLASGGWNEQFF	TGTGCCAGCAGAGGCTCTTTGGCTAGCGGGGGGTGGAATGAGCAGTTCTTC
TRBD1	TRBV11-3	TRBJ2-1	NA	CASAPGTGPHNEQFF	TGTGCCAGCGCCCCCGGGACAGGACCCCACAATGAGCAGTTCTTC
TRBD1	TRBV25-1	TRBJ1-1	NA	CASRRTGGKSEAFF	TGTGCCAGCAGAAGGACAGGGGGGAAGTCTGAAGCTTTCTTT
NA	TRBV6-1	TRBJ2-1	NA	CASSERPLVLNEQFF	TGTGCCAGCAGTGAAAGACCATTAGTACTCAATGAGCAGTTCTTC
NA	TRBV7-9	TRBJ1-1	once	CASSSSTNTEAFF	TGTGCCAGCAGCTCCTCTACTAACACTGAAGCTTTCTTT
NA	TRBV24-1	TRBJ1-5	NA	CATSDRGGANQPQHF	TGTGCCACCAGTGATCGAGGGGGGGCCAATCAGCCCCAGCATTTT
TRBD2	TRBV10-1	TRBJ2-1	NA	CASSDSGGAVNEQFF	TGCGCCAGCAGTGACTCCGGGGGGGCCGTCAATGAGCAGTTCTTC
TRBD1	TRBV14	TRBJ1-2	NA	CASSLDRGNYGYTF	TGTGCCAGCAGCCTTGACAGGGGGAACTATGGCTACACCTTC
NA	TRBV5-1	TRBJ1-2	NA	CASSLAGPPSNYGYTF	TGCGCCAGCAGCTTGGCCGGTCCGCCGTCTAACTATGGCTACACCTTC
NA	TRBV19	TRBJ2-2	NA	CASSIMAGANTGELFF	TGTGCCAGTAGTATTATGGCCGGCGCGAACACCGGGGAGCTGTTTTTT
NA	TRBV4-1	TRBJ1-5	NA	CASGGQGNQPQHF	TGCGCCAGCGGGGGTCAGGGTAATCAGCCCCAGCATTTT
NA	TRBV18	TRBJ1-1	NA	CASSPSMNTEAFF	TGTGCCAGCTCACCGTCTATGAACACTGAAGCTTTCTTT
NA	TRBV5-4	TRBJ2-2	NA	CASSLERGLNTGELFF	TGTGCCAGCAGCTTGGAAAGGGGTTTGAACACCGGGGAGCTGTTTTTT
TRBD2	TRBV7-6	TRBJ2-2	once	CASSLELAEGTGELFF	TGTGCCAGCAGCTTAGAACTAGCGGAGGGCACCGGGGAGCTGTTTTTT
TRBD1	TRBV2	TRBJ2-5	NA	CASSDTGGAGETQYF	TGTGCCAGCAGTGACACAGGGGGCGCGGGAGAGACCCAGTACTTC
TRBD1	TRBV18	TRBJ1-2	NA	CASSQGTGRIGLYGYTF	TGTGCCAGCTCACAAGGGACAGGGAGAATTGGGCTCTATGGCTACACCTTC
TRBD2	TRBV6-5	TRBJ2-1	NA	CASTFWTSGKGEQFF	TGTGCCAGCACCTTCTGGACTAGCGGGAAGGGTGAGCAGTTCTTC
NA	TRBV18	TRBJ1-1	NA	CASSPRPDLNTEAFF	TGTGCCAGCTCACCACGACCAGATTTGAACACTGAAGCTTTCTTT
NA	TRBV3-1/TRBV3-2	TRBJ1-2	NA	CASSSQATDYGYTF	TGTGCCAGCAGCTCTCAGGCTACGGACTATGGCTACACCTTC
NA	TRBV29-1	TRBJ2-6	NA	CSVSGSGANVLTF	TGCAGCGTTTCGGGCTCTGGGGCCAACGTCCTGACTTTC
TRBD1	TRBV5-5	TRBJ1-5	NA	CASSLDRGNQPQHF	TGTGCCAGCAGCCTCGACAGGGGGAATCAGCCCCAGCATTTT
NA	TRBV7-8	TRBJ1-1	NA	CASSLERGNTEAFF	TGTGCCAGCAGCTTAGAAAGGGGGAACACTGAAGCTTTCTTT
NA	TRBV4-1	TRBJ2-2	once	CASSQRQGNTGELFF	TGCGCCAGCAGCCAAAGGCAGGGGAACACCGGGGAGCTGTTTTTT
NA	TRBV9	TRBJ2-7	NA	CASSTGALGTYEQYF	TGTGCCAGCAGTACAGGAGCCTTAGGCACCTACGAGCAGTACTTC
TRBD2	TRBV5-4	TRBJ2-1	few	CASSWGGQASSYNEQFF	TGTGCCAGCAGCTGGGGGGGTCAGGCCTCCTCCTACAATGAGCAGTTCTTC
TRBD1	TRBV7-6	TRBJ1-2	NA	CASSLEETGGNGYTF	TGTGCCAGCAGCTTAGAAGAGACAGGGGGGAATGGCTACACCTTC
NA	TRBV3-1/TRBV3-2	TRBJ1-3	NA	CASSSTANGNTIYF	TGTGCCAGCAGCTCAACCGCTAATGGAAACACCATATATTTT
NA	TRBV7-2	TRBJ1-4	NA	CASNRAATNEKLFF	TGTGCCAGCAATAGGGCCGCAACTAATGAAAAACTGTTTTTT
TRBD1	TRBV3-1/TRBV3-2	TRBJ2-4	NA	CASSQSRGSNIQYF	TGTGCCAGCAGTCAAAGCAGGGGGTCTAACATTCAGTACTTC
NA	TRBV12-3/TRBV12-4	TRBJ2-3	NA	CASSPWDLDTQYF	TGTGCCAGCAGCCCTTGGGACTTGGATACGCAGTATTTT
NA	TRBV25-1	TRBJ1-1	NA	CASSSPTETTEAFF	TGTGCCAGCTCCTCTCCGACAGAGACCACTGAAGCTTTCTTT
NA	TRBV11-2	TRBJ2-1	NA	CASSTTTSLGEQFF	TGTGCCAGCAGCACTACGACCAGTTTGGGGGAGCAGTTCTTC
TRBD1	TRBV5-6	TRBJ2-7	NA	CASSNYRGTYEQYF	TGTGCCAGCAGCAACTACAGGGGGACCTACGAGCAGTACTTC
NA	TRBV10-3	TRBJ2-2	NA	CATTRPGAGELFF	TGTGCCACTACTAGGCCGGGGGCCGGGGAGCTGTTTTTT
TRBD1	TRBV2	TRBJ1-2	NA	CASNPGQGAEGYTF	TGTGCCAGCAATCCGGGACAGGGGGCAGAGGGCTACACCTTC
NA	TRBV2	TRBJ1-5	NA	CASRRDSNQPQHF	TGTGCCAGTCGACGGGACAGCAATCAGCCCCAGCATTTT